This TCR beta chain was recovered during a study of T cell responses to AZD1222 COVID-19 vaccine. The assay was immunoSEQ multiplex PCR, and TCRdb's table has in-frame clones only and misses some. The sample consists of around 160,000 clones, around nine tenths of them appearing once. The material was peripheral blood, obtained on day 0 of AZD1222 vaccination. This TCR came from an adult in good health.

CDR3 residues: CSAGTGYEQYF. The CDR3 nucleotides read TGCAGCGCGGGGACAGGGTACGAGCAGTACTTC. This sequence joins TRBV29-1 and TRBJ2-7; 9 bases are a match to TRBD1. The CDR3 totals 11 residues. Germline trimming cut 7 bases from V and 4 bases from J; bases unmatched to any gene: 2. Germline loops: CDR1 SQVTM, CDR2 ANQGSEA.